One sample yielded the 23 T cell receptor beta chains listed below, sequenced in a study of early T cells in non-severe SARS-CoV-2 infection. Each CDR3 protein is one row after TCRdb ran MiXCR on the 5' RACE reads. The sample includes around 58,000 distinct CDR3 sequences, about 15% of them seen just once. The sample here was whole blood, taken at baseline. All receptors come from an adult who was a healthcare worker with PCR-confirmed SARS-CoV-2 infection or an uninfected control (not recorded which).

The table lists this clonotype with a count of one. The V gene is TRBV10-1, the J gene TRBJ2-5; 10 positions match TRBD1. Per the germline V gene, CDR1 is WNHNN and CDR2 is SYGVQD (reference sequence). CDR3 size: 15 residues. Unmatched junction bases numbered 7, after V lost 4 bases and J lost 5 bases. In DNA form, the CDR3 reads TGCGCCAGCAGTGTCATGACAGGGGGCGACGAGACCCAGTACTTC. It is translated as CASSVMTGGDETQYF.

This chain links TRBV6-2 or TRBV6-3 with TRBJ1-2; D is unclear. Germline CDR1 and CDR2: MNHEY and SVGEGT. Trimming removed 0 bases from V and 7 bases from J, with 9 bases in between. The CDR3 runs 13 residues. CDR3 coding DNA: TGTGCCAGCAGTTACTCCGCAGCCAGTGGCTACACCTTC. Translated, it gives CASSYSAASGYTF.

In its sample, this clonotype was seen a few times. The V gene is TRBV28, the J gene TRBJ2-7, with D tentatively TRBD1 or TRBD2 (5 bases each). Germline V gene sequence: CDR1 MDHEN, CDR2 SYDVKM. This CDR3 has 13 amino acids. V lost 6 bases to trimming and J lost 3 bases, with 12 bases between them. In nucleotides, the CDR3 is TGTGCCAGCAGCGCCGGGACGCTCTACGAGCAGTACTTC. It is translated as CASSAGTLYEQYF.

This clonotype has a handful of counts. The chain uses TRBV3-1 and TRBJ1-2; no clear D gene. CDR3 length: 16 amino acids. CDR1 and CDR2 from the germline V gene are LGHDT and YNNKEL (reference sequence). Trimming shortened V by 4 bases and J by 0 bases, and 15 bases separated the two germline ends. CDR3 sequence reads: CASSPTWVGANYGYTF. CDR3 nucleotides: TGTGCCAGCAGCCCTACTTGGGTGGGCGCTAACTATGGCTACACCTTC. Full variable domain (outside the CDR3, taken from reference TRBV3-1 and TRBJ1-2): DTAVSQTPKYLVTQMGNDKSIKCEQNLGHDTMYWYKQDSKKFLKIMFSYNNKELIINETVPNRFSPKSPDKAHLNLHINSLELGDSAVYFCASSPTWVGANYGYTFGSGTRLTVV.

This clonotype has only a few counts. Here the CDR3 reads CAWTGSTNEKLFF. CDR3 in DNA: TGTGCCTGGACGGGATCAACTAATGAAAAACTGTTTTTT. The rearrangement uses TRBV30 and TRBJ1-4; D ambiguous. Trimming took off 4 bases at V and 0 bases at J, with 6 bases between the two ends. The CDR3 covers 13 residues. Germline lookup yields CDR1 GTSNPN and CDR2 SVGIG (reference sequence). The variable domain in full, completed from reference TRBV30 and TRBJ1-4, reads SQTIHQWPATLVQPVGSPLSLECTVEGTSNPNLYWYRQAAGRGLQLLFYSVGIGQISSEVPQNLSASRPQDRQFILSSKKLLLSDSGFYLCAWTGSTNEKLFFGSGTQLSVL.

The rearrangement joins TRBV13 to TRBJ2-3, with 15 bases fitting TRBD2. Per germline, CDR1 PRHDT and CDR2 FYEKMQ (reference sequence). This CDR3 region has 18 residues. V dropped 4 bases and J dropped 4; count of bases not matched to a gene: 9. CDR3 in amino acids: CASSSTPGLAGGPDTQYF. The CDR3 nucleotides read TGTGCCAGCAGCTCCACCCCGGGACTAGCGGGGGGCCCAGATACGCAGTATTTT.

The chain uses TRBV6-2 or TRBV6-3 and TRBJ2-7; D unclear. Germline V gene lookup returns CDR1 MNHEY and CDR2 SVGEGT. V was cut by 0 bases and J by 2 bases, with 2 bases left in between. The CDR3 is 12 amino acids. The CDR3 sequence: CASSYSPYEQYF. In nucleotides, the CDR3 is TGTGCCAGCAGTTACTCCCCCTACGAGCAGTACTTC.

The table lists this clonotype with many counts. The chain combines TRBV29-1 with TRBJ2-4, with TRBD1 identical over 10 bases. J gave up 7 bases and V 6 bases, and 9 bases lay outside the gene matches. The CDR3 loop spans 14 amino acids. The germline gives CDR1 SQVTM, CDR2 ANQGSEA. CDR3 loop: CSVGGTGVLNIQYF. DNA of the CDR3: TGCAGCGTGGGCGGGACAGGGGTTTTGAACATTCAGTACTTC.

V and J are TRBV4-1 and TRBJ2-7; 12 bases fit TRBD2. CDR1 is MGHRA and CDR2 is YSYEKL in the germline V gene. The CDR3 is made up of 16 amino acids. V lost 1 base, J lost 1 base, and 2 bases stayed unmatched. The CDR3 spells CASSQGTSGKSYEQYF. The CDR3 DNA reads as TGCGCCAGCAGCCAAGGGACTAGCGGGAAATCCTACGAGCAGTACTTC.

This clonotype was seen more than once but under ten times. Here the CDR3 DNA reads TGTGCCAGCAGCTTGGCCGGGGGTGACAGGTCAGATAATTCACCCCTCCACTTT. This sequence encodes CASSLAGGDRSDNSPLHF. The chain joins TRBV5-4 to TRBJ1-6; D might be TRBD1 (6 bases). Trimming shortened V by 0 bases and J by 5 bases, and 18 bases separated the two germline ends. Germline V gives CDR1 SGHNT, CDR2 YYREEE (reference sequence). This CDR3 comprises 18 residues. Full variable domain (missing parts from reference TRBV5-4 and TRBJ1-6): ETGVTQSPTHLIKTRGQQVTLRCSSQSGHNTVSWYQQALGQGPQFIFQYYREEENGRGNFPPRFSGLQFPNYSSELNVNALELDDSALYLCASSLAGGDRSDNSPLHFGNGTRLTVT.

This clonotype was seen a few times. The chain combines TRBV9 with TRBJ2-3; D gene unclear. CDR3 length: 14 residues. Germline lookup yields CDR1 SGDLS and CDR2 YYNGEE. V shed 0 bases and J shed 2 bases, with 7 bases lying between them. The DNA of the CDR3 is TGTGCCAGCAGCGTAGAACAGTACACAGATACGCAGTATTTT. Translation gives CASSVEQYTDTQYF.

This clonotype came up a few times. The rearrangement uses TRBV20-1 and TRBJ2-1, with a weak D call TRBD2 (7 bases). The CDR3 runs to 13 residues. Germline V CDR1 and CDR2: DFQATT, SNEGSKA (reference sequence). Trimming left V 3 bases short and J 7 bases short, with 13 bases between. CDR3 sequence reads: CSARTRGGNEQFF. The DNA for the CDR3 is TGCAGTGCTAGGACCAGGGGAGGGAATGAGCAGTTCTTC.

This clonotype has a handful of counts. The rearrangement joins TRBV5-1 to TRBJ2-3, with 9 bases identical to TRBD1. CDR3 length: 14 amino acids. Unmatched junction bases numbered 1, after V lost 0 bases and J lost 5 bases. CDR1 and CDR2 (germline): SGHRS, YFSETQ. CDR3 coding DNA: TGCGCCAGCAGCTTGGGACAGGGGGGAGATACGCAGTATTTT. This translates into CASSLGQGGDTQYF.

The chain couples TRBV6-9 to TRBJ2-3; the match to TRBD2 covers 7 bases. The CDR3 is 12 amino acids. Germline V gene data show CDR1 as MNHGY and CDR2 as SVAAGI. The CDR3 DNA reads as TGTCACGGGGAGGGGTGGGGAGATACGCAGTATTTT. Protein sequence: CHGEGWGDTQYF.

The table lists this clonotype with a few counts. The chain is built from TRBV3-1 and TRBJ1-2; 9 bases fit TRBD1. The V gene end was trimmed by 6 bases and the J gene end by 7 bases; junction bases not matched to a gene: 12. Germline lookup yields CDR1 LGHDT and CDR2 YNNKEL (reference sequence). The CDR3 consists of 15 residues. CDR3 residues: CASRRPGTGTSGYTF. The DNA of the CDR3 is TGTGCCAGCAGGCGTCCCGGGACAGGGACAAGTGGCTACACCTTC.

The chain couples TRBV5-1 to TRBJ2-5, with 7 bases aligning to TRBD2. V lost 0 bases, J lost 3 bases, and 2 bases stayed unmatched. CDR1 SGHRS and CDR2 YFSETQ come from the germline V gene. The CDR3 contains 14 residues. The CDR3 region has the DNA TGCGCCAGCAGCTTGGTGGCGGGAGAAGAGACCCAGTACTTC. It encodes CASSLVAGEETQYF. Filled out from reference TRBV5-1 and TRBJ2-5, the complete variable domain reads KAGVTQTPRYLIKTRGQQVTLSCSPISGHRSVSWYQQTPGQGLQFLFEYFSETQRNKGNFPGRFSGRQFSNSRSEMNVSTLELGDSALYLCASSLVAGEETQYFGPGTRLLVL.

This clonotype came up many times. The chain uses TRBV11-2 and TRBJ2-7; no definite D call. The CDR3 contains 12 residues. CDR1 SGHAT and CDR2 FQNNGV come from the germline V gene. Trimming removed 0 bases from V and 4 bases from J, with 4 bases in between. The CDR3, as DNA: TGTGCCAGCAGCTTAGATCGGTACGAGCAGTACTTC. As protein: CASSLDRYEQYF. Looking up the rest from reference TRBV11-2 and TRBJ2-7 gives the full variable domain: EAGVAQSPRYKIIEKRQSVAFWCNPISGHATLYWYQQILGQGPKLLIQFQNNGVVDDSQLPKDRFSAERLKGVDSTLKIQPAKLEDSAVYLCASSLDRYEQYFGPGTRLTVT.

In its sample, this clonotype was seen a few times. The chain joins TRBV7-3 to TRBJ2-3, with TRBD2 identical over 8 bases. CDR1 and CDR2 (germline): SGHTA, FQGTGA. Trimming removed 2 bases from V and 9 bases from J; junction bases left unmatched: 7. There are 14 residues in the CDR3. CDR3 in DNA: TGTGCCAGCAGCTTACGACGGGAGGGAACCACGCAGTATTTT. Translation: CASSLRREGTTQYF.

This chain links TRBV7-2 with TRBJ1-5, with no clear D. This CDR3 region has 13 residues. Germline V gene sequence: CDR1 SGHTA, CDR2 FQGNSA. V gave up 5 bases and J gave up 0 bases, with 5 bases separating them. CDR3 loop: CASSQHSNQPQHF. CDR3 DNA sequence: TGTGCCAGCAGCCAGCATAGCAATCAGCCCCAGCATTTT.

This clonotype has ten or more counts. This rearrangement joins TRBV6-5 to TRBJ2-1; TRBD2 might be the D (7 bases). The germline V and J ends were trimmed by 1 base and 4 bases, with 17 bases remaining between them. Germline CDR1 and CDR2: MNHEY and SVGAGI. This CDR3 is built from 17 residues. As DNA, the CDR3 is TGTGCCAGCAGTTACTTTGAACGGGGAGGGGGTTACAATGAGCAGTTCTTC. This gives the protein CASSYFERGGGYNEQFF.

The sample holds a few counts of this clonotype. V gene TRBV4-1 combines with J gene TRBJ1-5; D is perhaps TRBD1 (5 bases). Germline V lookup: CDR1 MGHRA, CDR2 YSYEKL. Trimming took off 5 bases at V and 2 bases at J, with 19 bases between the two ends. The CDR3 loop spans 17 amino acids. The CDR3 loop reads CASSEGEAGYGNQPQHF. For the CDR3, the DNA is TGCGCCAGCAGCGAAGGGGAGGCTGGGTATGGCAATCAGCCCCAGCATTTT.

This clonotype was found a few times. CDR3: CASRENEQFF. CDR3 DNA: TGTGCCAGCAGGGAGAATGAGCAGTTCTTC. The chain combines TRBV6-2 or TRBV6-3 with TRBJ2-1; D not certain. Deletions cut 6 bases from V and 7 bases from J, with 4 bases between. The CDR3 loop spans 10 amino acids. The germline V gene encodes CDR1 MNHEY and CDR2 SVGEGT.

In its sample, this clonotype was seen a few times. CDR3 protein: CASSRTVNEQFF. CDR3 DNA: TGTGCCAGCAGCCGGACAGTTAATGAGCAGTTCTTC. V gene TRBV11-2 combines with J gene TRBJ2-1; tentative D call: TRBD1 (6 bases). V lost 5 bases to trimming and J lost 7 bases, with 9 bases between them. This CDR3 region has 12 residues. From germline, CDR1 is SGHAT and CDR2 FQNNGV.